The next 13 T cell receptor beta chains were all read from a single sample in a study of blood T cell repertoires in COVID-19. Assay: immunoSEQ multiplex PCR; the TCRdb copy retains only in-frame clones and omits some. The table has around 150,000 clones, 88% seen once. Sequencing was performed on peripheral blood. The receptors come from a man in his forties or fifties with active or convalescent COVID-19.

As DNA, the CDR3 is TGTGCCAGCACGGCCGTAGGGGCTCGCGAGCAGTACTTC. Its protein is CASTAVGAREQYF. The J gene is TRBJ2-7, the V gene TRBV5-5; TRBD1 might be the D (5 bases). Germline loops: CDR1 SGHKS, CDR2 YYEKEE (reference sequence). The CDR3 is 13 amino acids. V lost 6 bases, J lost 6 bases, and 16 bases lay in between.

V is TRBV6-2 or TRBV6-3 and J is TRBJ2-1, with 11 positions matching TRBD2. The J segment lost 9 bases and the V segment lost 5 bases, leaving 6 bases of the junction unmatched. Per the germline V gene, CDR1 is MNHEY and CDR2 is SVGEGT. The CDR3 extends over 14 amino acids. DNA for the CDR3: TGTGCCAGCAGTCTTCTGGGACTAGCGGTTGAGCAGTTCTTC. Encoded protein: CASSLLGLAVEQFF.

For the CDR3, the DNA is TGTGCCAGTAGTATAGATCTCGCGGGAGGCTCCGAGCAGTACTTC. This gives the protein CASSIDLAGGSEQYF. This rearrangement joins TRBV19 to TRBJ2-7; 8 nucleotides match TRBD2. V gave up 0 bases and J gave up 6 bases; unmatched junction bases: 7. Germline CDR1 is LNHDA and CDR2 is SQIVND (reference sequence). This CDR3 is built from 15 residues.

This clone is a singleton in its sample. The chain links TRBV2 to TRBJ1-5, with D perhaps matching TRBD1 (5 bases). This CDR3 spans 18 amino acids. Germline V lookup: CDR1 SNHLY, CDR2 FYNNEI. V lost 7 bases and J 2 bases, leaving 24 bases between the germline ends. The CDR3 DNA reads TGTGCCAGCATGAGTAGTCAGGGTGAGCCCTATGGCAATCAGCCCCAGCATTTT. It translates to CASMSSQGEPYGNQPQHF.

The rearrangement links TRBV7-2 to TRBJ1-1; 10 positions agree with TRBD1. Germline values: CDR1 SGHTA, CDR2 FQGNSA. Trimming removed 4 bases from V and 1 base from J; junction bases left unmatched: 9. This CDR3 is 17 amino acids long. The DNA of the CDR3 is TGTGCCAGCAGCTGGGGGGACAGGGGATCCCCGAACACTGAAGCTTTCTTT. This translates into CASSWGDRGSPNTEAFF.

The rearrangement joins TRBV9 to TRBJ2-7, with a possible D match to TRBD2 (5 bases). The V gene's germline CDR1 is SGDLS and CDR2 YYNGEE. The V end was cut by 4 bases, the J end by 0 bases, with 8 bases between. There are 13 residues in the CDR3. The CDR3 reads CASSPRDSYEQYF. The CDR3 DNA follows: TGTGCCAGCAGCCCACGGGACTCCTACGAGCAGTACTTC.

This chain uses TRBV20-1 with TRBJ2-7, with TRBD2 matching over 12 bases. V shed 3 bases, J shed 4 bases, and the junction held 4 bases outside the gene matches. The CDR3 is 14 residues long. Germline values: CDR1 DFQATT, CDR2 SNEGSKA (reference sequence). CDR3 amino acids: CSASGLAGPYEQYF. The CDR3 region has the DNA TGCAGTGCTAGTGGACTAGCGGGACCTTACGAGCAGTACTTC.

This clone was recorded only once. The gene calls are TRBV6-5 and TRBJ1-3; tentatively, D is TRBD1 (5 bases). The CDR3 contains 15 residues. Trimming left V 6 bases short and J 0 bases short, with 12 bases between. Germline V gene sequence: CDR1 MNHEY, CDR2 SVGAGI. The CDR3 sequence: CASRQDRGSGNTIYF. CDR3 bases: TGTGCCAGCAGACAGGATCGAGGCTCTGGAAACACCATATATTTT.

This clone was detected only a few times. The V and J genes are TRBV7-9 and TRBJ1-2; D is perhaps TRBD1 (6 bases). The CDR3 spans 13 residues. Trimming shortened V by 6 bases and J by 6 bases, and 14 bases separated the two germline ends. The germline gives CDR1 SEHNR, CDR2 FQNEAQ (reference sequence). The CDR3 DNA reads TGTGCCAGCAGGTCTACAGGGTGGGATGGCTACACCTTC. Protein sequence: CASRSTGWDGYTF.

The V call is TRBV7-9, the J call TRBJ2-5; tentatively, D is TRBD1 (5 bases). This CDR3 is built from 15 residues. The ends were cut back, 0 bases at V and 1 base at J, with 9 bases in the middle. From germline, CDR1 is SEHNR and CDR2 FQNEAQ (reference sequence). The CDR3 reads CASSLAETAQETQYF. The CDR3 DNA follows: TGTGCCAGCAGCTTAGCGGAGACAGCCCAAGAGACCCAGTACTTC.

The chain links TRBV9 to TRBJ2-6; D is possibly TRBD2 (5 bases). Germline CDR1 SGDLS, CDR2 YYNGEE. This CDR3 has 18 amino acids. Between the trimmed V and J ends, which lost 0 bases and 0 bases, there was a span of 13 bases. The CDR3 sequence is CASSVGDGRGSGANVLTF. The CDR3 DNA sequence: TGTGCCAGCAGCGTAGGAGACGGTCGGGGCTCTGGGGCCAACGTCCTGACTTTC.

CDR3 sequence (DNA): TGTGCCAGCAGCCCGGAGAGGTCGGGCAATCAGCCCCAGCATTTT. Translating it yields CASSPERSGNQPQHF. V usage is TRBV27 and J usage is TRBJ1-5; no clear D. This CDR3 comprises 15 residues. CDR1 is MNHEY, CDR2 SMNVEV, per germline (reference sequence). The V end lost 6 bases, the J end lost 2 bases, and 14 bases lay between the germline ends.

The rearrangement links TRBV4-3 to TRBJ2-7; no firm D call. The V end was cut by 4 bases, the J end by 0 bases, with 10 bases between. The V gene's germline CDR1 is LGHNA and CDR2 YSLEER. The CDR3 contains 14 residues. The CDR3: CASSLDLSSYEQYF. The DNA for the CDR3 is TGCGCCAGCAGCCTAGACTTGAGCTCCTACGAGCAGTACTTC.